This is a list of T cell receptor beta chains from one sample in a study of lymphopenia after photon versus proton radiotherapy. Generated by immunoSEQ multiplex PCR, the TCRdb table keeps only in-frame clones and is missing some. The table lists about 68,000 clones, approximately 91% of them singletons. The source material was peripheral blood, sampled from a patient treated with photon-based radiotherapy. These TCRs come from a woman in her sixties or seventies with pancreatic cancer. Each CDR3 is given with its conserved first and last residue. The D gene is left open where the match is weak. Where a row states a size, it is once, few, many or the class of an expanded clone; other rows omit it.

abundance: once
d_gene: NA
v_gene: TRBV6-5
j_gene: TRBJ1-5
CDR3aa: CASSYSYKGLDQPQHF
CDR3nt: TGTGCCAGCAGTTACTCTTACAAGGGTTTGGATCAGCCCCAGCATTTT

abundance: NA
d_gene: NA
v_gene: TRBV30
j_gene: TRBJ1-3
CDR3aa: CAWSVGQSSGNTIYF
CDR3nt: TGTGCCTGGAGTGTTGGGCAGAGCTCTGGAAACACCATATATTTT

abundance: once
d_gene: NA
v_gene: TRBV29-1
j_gene: TRBJ1-1
CDR3aa: CSVDGRSLNTEAFF
CDR3nt: TGCAGCGTTGATGGTCGCAGCTTGAACACTGAAGCTTTCTTT

abundance: NA
d_gene: NA
v_gene: TRBV29-1
j_gene: TRBJ2-5
CDR3aa: CSAGGETQYF
CDR3nt: TGCAGCGCCGGCGGGGAGACCCAGTACTTC

abundance: NA
d_gene: TRBD2
v_gene: TRBV9
j_gene: TRBJ2-1
CDR3aa: CASSPQAGGPVVEQFF
CDR3nt: TGTGCCAGCAGCCCCCAAGCGGGAGGGCCGGTTGTTGAGCAGTTCTTC

abundance: NA
d_gene: NA
v_gene: TRBV29-1
j_gene: TRBJ1-2
CDR3aa: CSVTSGSLSHTF
CDR3nt: TGCAGCGTTACCTCAGGGTCTTTGTCCCACACCTTC

abundance: NA
d_gene: NA
v_gene: TRBV10-3
j_gene: TRBJ1-1
CDR3aa: CAISGSAGLGNTEAFF
CDR3nt: TGTGCCATCAGTGGGTCCGCAGGTCTGGGGAACACTGAAGCTTTCTTT

abundance: NA
d_gene: NA
v_gene: TRBV6-1
j_gene: TRBJ2-7
CDR3aa: CASKPEPYEQYF
CDR3nt: TGTGCCAGCAAGCCAGAGCCCTACGAGCAGTACTTC

abundance: NA
d_gene: NA
v_gene: TRBV14
j_gene: TRBJ2-6
CDR3aa: CASSQDPSSGANVLTF
CDR3nt: TGTGCCAGCAGCCAAGATCCAAGCTCTGGGGCCAACGTCCTGACTTTC

abundance: NA
d_gene: NA
v_gene: TRBV6-5
j_gene: TRBJ2-2
CDR3aa: CASSRGLGGELFF
CDR3nt: TGTGCCAGCTCCCGGGGCCTTGGCGGGGAGCTGTTTTTT

abundance: NA
d_gene: NA
v_gene: TRBV20-1
j_gene: TRBJ2-5
CDR3aa: CSARQQETQYF
CDR3nt: TGCAGTGCTAGACAGCAAGAGACCCAGTACTTC

abundance: once
d_gene: NA
v_gene: TRBV28
j_gene: TRBJ2-3
CDR3aa: CASSLWGDTQYF
CDR3nt: TGTGCCAGCAGTTTATGGGGGGATACGCAGTATTTT

abundance: NA
d_gene: NA
v_gene: TRBV4-2
j_gene: TRBJ1-6
CDR3aa: CASSQEFNSPLHF
CDR3nt: TGTGCCAGCAGCCAAGAGTTCAATTCACCCCTCCACTTT

abundance: NA
d_gene: NA
v_gene: TRBV7-3
j_gene: TRBJ2-7
CDR3aa: CASSQPPGAEQYF
CDR3nt: TGTGCCAGCAGTCAACCCCCAGGGGCCGAGCAGTACTTC

abundance: NA
d_gene: NA
v_gene: TRBV11-1
j_gene: TRBJ2-7
CDR3aa: CASSPRTSPSSYEQYF
CDR3nt: TGTGCCAGCAGCCCTAGAACCTCGCCTAGCTCCTACGAGCAGTACTTC

abundance: NA
d_gene: NA
v_gene: TRBV5-1
j_gene: TRBJ2-5
CDR3aa: CASSWETGSQETQYF
CDR3nt: TGCGCCAGCAGCTGGGAGACAGGTTCCCAAGAGACCCAGTACTTC

abundance: NA
d_gene: NA
v_gene: TRBV4-2
j_gene: TRBJ2-1
CDR3aa: CASSPGVGSYNEQFF
CDR3nt: TGTGCCAGCAGCCCCGGAGTCGGGAGTTATAATGAGCAGTTCTTC

abundance: NA
d_gene: TRBD1
v_gene: TRBV9
j_gene: TRBJ2-5
CDR3aa: CASSEGTGLETQYF
CDR3nt: TGTGCCAGCAGCGAGGGGACAGGACTAGAGACCCAGTACTTC

abundance: NA
d_gene: NA
v_gene: TRBV14
j_gene: TRBJ2-1
CDR3aa: CASSNRGYNEQFF
CDR3nt: TGTGCCAGCAGCAATAGAGGGTACAATGAGCAGTTCTTC

abundance: NA
d_gene: NA
v_gene: TRBV7-2
j_gene: TRBJ2-3
CDR3aa: CASSLSGSRADTQYF
CDR3nt: TGTGCCAGCAGCTTATCCGGGAGTCGCGCAGATACGCAGTATTTT

abundance: NA
d_gene: TRBD2
v_gene: TRBV7-2
j_gene: TRBJ2-3
CDR3aa: CASSFRTSGSADTQYF
CDR3nt: TGTGCCAGCAGCTTCAGGACTAGCGGGAGCGCAGATACGCAGTATTTT

abundance: NA
d_gene: TRBD1
v_gene: TRBV5-1
j_gene: TRBJ1-1
CDR3aa: CASSQGTGSLNTEAFF
CDR3nt: TGCGCCAGCAGCCAAGGGACAGGCTCTCTGAACACTGAAGCTTTCTTT

abundance: NA
d_gene: NA
v_gene: TRBV4-3
j_gene: TRBJ2-3
CDR3aa: CASSQDGPGWGGTDTQYF
CDR3nt: TGCGCCAGCAGCCAAGATGGGCCAGGGTGGGGGGGCACAGATACGCAGTATTTT